The entry that follows covers one T cell receptor (beta chain) sequence. This table comes from immunoSEQ multiplex PCR, and its TCRdb copy is limited to in-frame clones, with some not included. The table has about 110,000 clones, about 88% seen once; the top ten hold roughly 18%. CDR1 and CDR2 from the germline V gene are SGHRS and YFSETQ. The CDR3 is 17 amino acids. The V segment lost 0 bases and the J segment 0 bases; nucleotides outside the gene matches: 7. The record originates from a study of T cell responses to AZD1222 COVID-19 vaccine. The genes are TRBV5-1 and TRBJ1-2; 8 nucleotides agree with TRBD1. Sequencing used peripheral blood, obtained on day 0 of AZD1222 vaccination. This clonotype was sampled from an adult in good health. The CDR3 DNA reads TGCGCCAGCAGCTTGGGCCAGGGGGCCATTGCTAACTATGGCTACACCTTC. Its protein is CASSLGQGAIANYGYTF.